These 12 T cell receptor beta chains came from one sample sequenced in a study of shared T cell receptors in the human thymus. Profiling relied on immunoSEQ multiplex PCR, and the TCRdb table lists in-frame clones only, not all of them. Among fewer than 700,000 clones listed, 88% were seen once. The same sample was also studied in work on human thymus T cells.

Sequenced input: thymocytes. The receptor set was obtained from a boy younger than two with a congenital heart defect.

The chain uses TRBV4-1 and TRBJ2-7; 7 bases are shared with TRBD2. V shed 0 bases, J shed 1 base, and the junction held 0 bases outside the gene matches. The CDR3 loop spans 14 amino acids. The germline V gene encodes CDR1 MGHRA and CDR2 YSYEKL. The CDR3 coding sequence is TGCGCCAGCAGCCAAGAGCGGGGGTCCTACGAGCAGTACTTC. Translated, it gives CASSQERGSYEQYF.

Turning to this clone: Its ends do not fully match the called genes, so a read error is possible. This chain links TRBV4-2 with TRBJ2-5, with 13 bases aligning to TRBD2. Looked up from germline, CDR1 is LGHNA and CDR2 is YNFKEQ. CDR3 length equals 17 residues. The CDR3 loop reads CASSQELAGGSQGTQYF. The CDR3 nucleotides read TGTGCCAGCAGCCAGGAACTAGCGGGAGGGTCCCAAGGGACCCAGTACTTC.

This chain joins TRBV28 and TRBJ1-2, with 12 nucleotides matching TRBD1. This CDR3 is 16 amino acids long. CDR1 is MDHEN, CDR2 SYDVKM, per germline. V was clipped by 6 bases and J by 2 bases; unmatched bases: 7. The CDR3 DNA reads as TGTGCCAGCAGCTCGGGACAGGGGGCAAAGAACTATGGCTACACCTTC. Amino acid sequence: CASSSGQGAKNYGYTF.

The V and J genes are TRBV2 and TRBJ1-1; no firm D call. This CDR3 is 10 amino acids long. Germline V gene sequence: CDR1 SNHLY, CDR2 FYNNEI. V was cut by 4 bases and J by 11 bases, with 8 bases left in between. The CDR3 DNA is TGTGCCAGCAGTGGTGGCGGGGCTTTCTTT. This gives the protein CASSGGGAFF.

J is TRBJ2-7 and V is TRBV6-5; 7 positions match TRBD1. V was clipped by 6 bases and J by 3 bases; unmatched bases: 8. Germline loops: CDR1 MNHEY, CDR2 SVGAGI. The CDR3 length is 14 residues. The CDR3, as DNA: TGTGCCAGCAGGACTCGGGACAGACTCTACGAGCAGTACTTC. It encodes CASRTRDRLYEQYF.

This chain links TRBV5-1 with TRBJ2-7; the match to TRBD2 covers 11 bases. V shed 4 bases and J 5 bases; nucleotides not matched to a gene: 11. Germline loops: CDR1 SGHRS, CDR2 YFSETQ. The CDR3 is made up of 16 amino acids. The CDR3 region is CASSIVAGGPRDEQYF. CDR3 nucleotide sequence: TGCGCCAGCAGCATAGTAGCGGGAGGGCCGAGGGACGAGCAGTACTTC.

The rearrangement uses TRBV28 and TRBJ2-7; perhaps TRBD2 as D (5 bases). Looked up from germline, CDR1 is MDHEN and CDR2 is SYDVKM. This CDR3 contains 13 residues. V dropped 5 bases and J dropped 4 bases, with 12 bases sitting between them. CDR3: CASSPGDIYEQYF. CDR3 sequence (DNA): TGTGCCAGCAGTCCCGGGGATATTTACGAGCAGTACTTC.

This chain joins TRBV4-2 and TRBJ2-1; 7 bases line up with TRBD2. V lost 0 bases, J lost 1 base, and 6 bases stayed unmatched. Germline V gene lookup returns CDR1 LGHNA and CDR2 YNFKEQ. The CDR3 is 17 amino acids. CDR3 loop: CASSQDQTSMSYNEQFF. As DNA, the CDR3 is TGTGCCAGCAGCCAAGATCAGACTAGCATGTCCTACAATGAGCAGTTCTTC.

V is TRBV11-2 and J is TRBJ2-1; tentatively, D is TRBD1 (6 bases). Germline V gives CDR1 SGHAT, CDR2 FQNNGV. This CDR3 spans 15 amino acids. V was trimmed by 5 bases and J by 0 bases, leaving 11 bases between them. The CDR3, as DNA: TGTGCCAGCAGCAATACAGGGTTCTCCTACAATGAGCAGTTCTTC. This translates into CASSNTGFSYNEQFF.

This chain uses TRBV5-5 with TRBJ2-1, with 8 positions matching TRBD1. The germline V gene has CDR1 SGHKS and CDR2 YYEKEE (reference sequence). V shed 4 bases and J 8 bases; nucleotides not matched to a gene: 14. The CDR3 has 16 amino acids. The DNA for the CDR3 is TGTGCCAGCAGCCGCGGGACAGGTCTGAAGAGGGATGAGCAGTTCTTC. Translation gives CASSRGTGLKRDEQFF.

J is TRBJ2-7 and V is TRBV6-5; 10 bases are shared with TRBD1. This CDR3 spans 16 amino acids. Germline CDR1 MNHEY, CDR2 SVGAGI. The V and J ends lost 3 bases and 7 bases, in that order; junction bases with no gene match: 12. CDR3 sequence reads: CASSYQSGTGAREQYF. The CDR3 region has the DNA TGTGCCAGCAGTTATCAAAGCGGGACAGGGGCCCGGGAGCAGTACTTC.

This clone was counted only a few times. The rearrangement joins TRBV11-2 to TRBJ2-4; no definite D call. Germline-derived CDR1 and CDR2 are SGHAT and FQNNGV. The length of the CDR3 is 16 residues. V lost 5 bases and J lost 3, with 17 bases in between. As DNA, the CDR3 is TGTGCCAGCAGCCCGGAGTGGAGCTCGGGCAAAAACATTCAGTACTTC. Protein: CASSPEWSSGKNIQYF.